This TCR beta chain was observed in a study of blood T cell repertoires in COVID-19. Study as a whole: Samples taken during acute and convalescent COVID-19 were collected in the United States, Italy and Spain. The cDNA or gDNA used as material had been derived from T cells, B-cell-depleted T cells, or PBMCs.

In the original analysis: The assay estimated nucleated cells by amplifying reference gene primers. The assay was immunoSEQ multiplex PCR, and TCRdb's table has in-frame clones only and misses some. V and J calls and clone size are as listed in that table; D and trimming were resolved from the DNA. The sample holds around 69,000 clones, about 82% seen once. V was shortened by 5 bases and J by 3 bases, with 13 bases between the two germline ends. Germline-derived CDR1 and CDR2 are KGHSH and LQKENI. CDR3 length: 14 amino acids. The clonotype comes from a woman aged 55-75 years with acute or convalescent COVID-19. The sequencing input was peripheral blood. The chain couples TRBV18 to TRBJ1-1; D uncertain. As DNA, the CDR3 is TGTGCCAGCTCAGCCGCGCGGTTGGACACTGAAGCTTTCTTT. Amino acids: CASSAARLDTEAFF.